Below, one T cell receptor beta chain is given with its context. The antigen remains unidentified. The data are from a study of CXCR3-negative and CXCR3-positive naive CD8 T cells. The study's findings and limits: Similar TRBV-TRBJ usage was seen in naive cells (both CXCR3-negative and CXCR3-positive), but memory cells differed. CXCR3-positive naive cells carried more hydrophobic TRB CDR3s than CXCR3-negative naive cells did.

Researchers prepared the TRB cDNA libraries using 5' RACE with UMI labels. From the 5' RACE reads, TCRdb lists one entry per CDR3 protein and no DNA. The sample holds about 6,000 distinct CDR3 sequences. There are 16 residues in the CDR3. CDR1 is MNHEY and CDR2 is SVGEGT in the germline V gene. The chain uses TRBV6-2 or TRBV6-3 and TRBJ2-1; TCRdb outputs TRBD2, but without DNA this stays unchecked. Material: naive CXCR3- CD8+ T cells from blood. Subset reported: CD45RO-CCR7+CD27+CD95- naive CD8+ T cells lacking CXCR3 (TNR3-). This TCR derives from a human donor in good health. Some clones in this sample may be carry-over from other donors' samples. CDR3 residues: CASSLSSADYHNEQFF.